These 5 T cell receptor beta chains were all obtained from the same sample, sequenced in a study of T cell responses to AZD1222 COVID-19 vaccine. Assay used: immunoSEQ multiplex PCR; TCRdb lists only in-frame clones, some missing. The profile covers about 110,000 clones, with about 80% appearing a single time and under 10% taken by the ten largest. Sequencing used peripheral blood, obtained on day 0 of AZD1222 vaccination. All receptors come from an adult in good health.

This clone has ten or more counts. The chain links TRBV15 to TRBJ1-3; 8 bases are shared with TRBD1. Germline CDR1 and CDR2: LNHNV and YYDKDF (reference sequence). This CDR3 is built from 15 residues. With V trimmed by 2 bases and J by 2 bases, 2 bases remained unmatched. The CDR3 nucleotides are TGTGCCACCAGCAGACTGGACAGGGCTGGAAACACCATATATTTT. Translated: CATSRLDRAGNTIYF.

This chain links TRBV19 with TRBJ2-1; a possible D gene is TRBD2 (7 bases). Per germline, CDR1 LNHDA and CDR2 SQIVND (reference sequence). This CDR3 spans 15 amino acids. The V end was cut by 6 bases, the J end by 3 bases, with 15 bases between. This CDR3 is CASSPGGALYNEQFF. Written as DNA, the CDR3 is TGTGCCAGTAGCCCTGGGGGGGCTCTCTACAATGAGCAGTTCTTC.

V gene TRBV7-8 combines with J gene TRBJ1-5; 9 nucleotides line up with TRBD1. This CDR3 is 16 amino acids long. Germline values: CDR1 SGHVS, CDR2 FQNEAQ. V shed 0 bases, J shed 5 bases, and the junction held 5 bases outside the gene matches. The CDR3 region is CASSLAGTGTYQPQHF. CDR3 nucleotide sequence: TGTGCCAGCAGCTTAGCCGGGACAGGGACTTATCAGCCCCAGCATTTT.

The gene calls are TRBV19 and TRBJ2-1; D unresolved. Per germline, CDR1 LNHDA and CDR2 SQIVND (reference sequence). This CDR3 has 13 residues. Trimming took off 6 bases at V and 8 bases at J, with 14 bases between the two ends. The CDR3 here is CASRDPASHEQFF. CDR3 DNA sequence: TGTGCCAGTAGGGACCCGGCCTCTCATGAGCAGTTCTTC.

The chain uses TRBV24-1 and TRBJ2-6; the match to TRBD2 covers 8 bases. The ends lost 12 bases at V and 2 bases at J; junction bases unmatched: 14. Germline lookup yields CDR1 KGHDR and CDR2 SFDVKD. The CDR3 has 17 amino acids. DNA of the CDR3: TGTGCCGCCTCCAGCGAACGGGGGGGCCCTGGGGCCAACGTCCTGACTTTC. Translated: CAASSERGGPGANVLTF.